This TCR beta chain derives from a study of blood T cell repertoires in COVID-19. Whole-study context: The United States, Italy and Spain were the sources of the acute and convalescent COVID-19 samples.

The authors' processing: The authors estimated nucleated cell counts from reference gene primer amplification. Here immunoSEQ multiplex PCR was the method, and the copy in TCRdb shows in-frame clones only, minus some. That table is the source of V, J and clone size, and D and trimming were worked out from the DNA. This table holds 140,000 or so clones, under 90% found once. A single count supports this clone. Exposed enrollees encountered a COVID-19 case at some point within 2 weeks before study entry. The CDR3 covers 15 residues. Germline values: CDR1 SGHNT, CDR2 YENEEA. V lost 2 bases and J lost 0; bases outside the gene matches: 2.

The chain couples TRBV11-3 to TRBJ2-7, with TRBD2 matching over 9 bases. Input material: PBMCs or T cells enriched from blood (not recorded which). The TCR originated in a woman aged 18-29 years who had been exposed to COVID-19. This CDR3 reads CASSLTSGPSYEQYF. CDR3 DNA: TGTGCCAGCAGCTTAACTAGCGGGCCCTCCTACGAGCAGTACTTC.